This T cell receptor (beta chain) comes out of a study of shared clonotypes between healthy human individuals. Assay: immunoSEQ multiplex PCR; the TCRdb copy retains only in-frame clones and omits some. Found here are around 600,000 clones, around 97% of them singletons; the top ten hold roughly 0.05%. V trimming: 4 bases; J trimming: 9 bases; junction bases outside the gene matches: 4. CDR1 is SEHNR, CDR2 FQNEAQ, per germline (reference sequence). The CDR3 totals 13 residues. Sequenced: naive CD4+ T cells sorted from blood. As for subset: CD45RA+ positively selected. This sequence joins TRBV7-9 and TRBJ1-5; TRBD1 agrees at 9 bases. The sequence came from a woman aged 25 to 45 in good health. CDR3 region: CASSSGQGPPQHF. The CDR3 DNA follows: TGTGCCAGCAGCTCCGGACAGGGGCCGCCCCAGCATTTT.